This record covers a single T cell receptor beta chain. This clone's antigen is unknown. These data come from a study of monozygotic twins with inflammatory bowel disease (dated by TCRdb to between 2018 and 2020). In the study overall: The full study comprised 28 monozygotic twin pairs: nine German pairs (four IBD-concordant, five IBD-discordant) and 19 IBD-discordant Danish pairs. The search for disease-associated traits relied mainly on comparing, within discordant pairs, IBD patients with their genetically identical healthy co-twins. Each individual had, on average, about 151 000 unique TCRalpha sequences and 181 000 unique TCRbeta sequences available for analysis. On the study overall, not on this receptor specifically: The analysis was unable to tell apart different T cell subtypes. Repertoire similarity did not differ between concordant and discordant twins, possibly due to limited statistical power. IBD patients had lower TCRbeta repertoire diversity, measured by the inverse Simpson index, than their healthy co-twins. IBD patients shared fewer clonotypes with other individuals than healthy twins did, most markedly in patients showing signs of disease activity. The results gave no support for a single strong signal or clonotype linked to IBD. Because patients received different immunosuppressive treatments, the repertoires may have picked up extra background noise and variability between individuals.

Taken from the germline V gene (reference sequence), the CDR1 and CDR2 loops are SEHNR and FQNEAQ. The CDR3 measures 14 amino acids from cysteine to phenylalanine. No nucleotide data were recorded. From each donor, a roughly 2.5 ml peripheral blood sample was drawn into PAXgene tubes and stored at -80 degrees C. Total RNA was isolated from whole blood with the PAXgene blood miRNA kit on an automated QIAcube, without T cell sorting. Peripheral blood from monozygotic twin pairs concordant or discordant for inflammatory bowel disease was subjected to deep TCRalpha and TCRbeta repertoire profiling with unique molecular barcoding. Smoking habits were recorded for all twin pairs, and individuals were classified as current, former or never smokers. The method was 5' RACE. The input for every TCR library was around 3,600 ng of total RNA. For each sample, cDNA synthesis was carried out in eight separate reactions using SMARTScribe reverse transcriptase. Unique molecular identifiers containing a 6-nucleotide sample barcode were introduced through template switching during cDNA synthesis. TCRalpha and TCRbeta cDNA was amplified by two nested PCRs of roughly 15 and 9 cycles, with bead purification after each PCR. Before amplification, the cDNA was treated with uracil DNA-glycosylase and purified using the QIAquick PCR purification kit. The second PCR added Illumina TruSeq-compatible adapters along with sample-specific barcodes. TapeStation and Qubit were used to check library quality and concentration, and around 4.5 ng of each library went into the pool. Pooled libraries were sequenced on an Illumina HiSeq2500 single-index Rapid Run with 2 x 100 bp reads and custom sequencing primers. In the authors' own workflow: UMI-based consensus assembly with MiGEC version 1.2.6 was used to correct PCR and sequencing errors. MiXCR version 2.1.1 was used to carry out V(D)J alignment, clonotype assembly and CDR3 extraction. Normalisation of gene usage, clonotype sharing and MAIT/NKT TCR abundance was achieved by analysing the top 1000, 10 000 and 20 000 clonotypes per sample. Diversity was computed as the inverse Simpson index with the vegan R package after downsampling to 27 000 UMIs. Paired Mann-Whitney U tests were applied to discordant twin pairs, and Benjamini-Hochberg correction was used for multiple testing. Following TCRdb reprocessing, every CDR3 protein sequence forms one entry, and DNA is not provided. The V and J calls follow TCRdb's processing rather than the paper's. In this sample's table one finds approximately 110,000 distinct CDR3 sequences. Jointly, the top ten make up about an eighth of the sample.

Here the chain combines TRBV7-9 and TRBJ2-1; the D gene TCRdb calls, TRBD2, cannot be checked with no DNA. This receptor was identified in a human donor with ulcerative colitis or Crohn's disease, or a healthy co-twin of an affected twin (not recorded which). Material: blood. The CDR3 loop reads CASSLGGSWSEQFF.